A selection of T cell receptor beta chains follows, all from one sample in a study of T cells in Graves' hyperthyroidism and ophthalmopathy. MiXCR was run by TCRdb on the multiplex PCR reads, yielding one entry per CDR3 protein. The sample has some 350,000 distinct CDR3 sequences; about 18% are singletons. Sequenced sample: blood. The receptor source for this set is a woman under 30 with Graves' hyperthyroidism. Each CDR3 is given with its conserved first and last residue. Each record gives: D gene, V gene, J gene, clone size, CDR3 protein, CDR3 DNA. The D gene is left open where the match is weak. Clone size, where shown, is once, few, many, or a class for clones that have expanded.

>NA|TRBV2|TRBJ2-2|NA
CASSEVWRELFF
TGTGCCAGCAGCGAGGTGTGGAGGGAGCTGTTTTTT
>TRBD1|TRBV20-1|TRBJ1-5|many
CSATRQGHSNQPQHF
TGCAGTGCCACCAGACAGGGACATAGCAATCAGCCCCAGCATTTT
>TRBD1|TRBV6-2/TRBV6-3|TRBJ1-1|many
CASREAGRGPTEAFF
TGTGCCAGCAGAGAAGCGGGCAGGGGGCCTACTGAAGCTTTCTTT
>TRBD1|TRBV5-1|TRBJ1-2|many
CASSFEADRWDYGYTF
TGCGCCAGCAGCTTCGAGGCGGACAGGTGGGACTATGGCTACACCTTC
>NA|TRBV6-1|TRBJ1-5|many
CASGRQAYSNQPQHF
TGTGCCAGCGGTAGACAGGCTTATAGCAATCAGCCCCAGCATTTT
>TRBD2|TRBV6-2/TRBV6-3|TRBJ2-7|many
CASSLLAGEPYEQYF
TGTGCCAGCAGTTTACTAGCGGGGGAGCCCTACGAGCAGTACTTC
>NA|TRBV6-2/TRBV6-3|TRBJ2-7|NA
CASSPGRRVSYEQYF
TGTGCCAGCAGCCCCGGGCGCCGAGTCTCCTACGAGCAGTACTTC
>NA|TRBV12-3/TRBV12-4|TRBJ1-3|NA
CARASNTETFSGNTIYF
TGTGCCAGAGCTTCAAATACAGAAACCTTCTCTGGAAACACCATATATTTT
>NA|TRBV14|TRBJ2-2|few
CASSPMAGANTGELFF
TGTGCCAGCAGCCCGATGGCCGGGGCTAACACCGGGGAGCTGTTTTTT
>NA|TRBV24-1|TRBJ2-5|many
CATSDALQGEGETQYF
TGTGCCACCAGTGACGCGTTACAGGGCGAGGGGGAGACCCAGTACTTC
>TRBD1|TRBV9|TRBJ2-7|NA
CASSGRDRYYEQYF
TGTGCCAGCAGCGGCCGGGACAGGTACTACGAGCAGTACTTC
>NA|TRBV28|TRBJ2-2|many
CASSFFYTGELFF
TGTGCCAGCAGTTTCTTCTACACCGGGGAGCTGTTTTTT
>NA|TRBV11-2|TRBJ2-7|few
CASSFSALWVGGFYEQYF
TGTGCCAGCAGCTTTTCGGCTCTATGGGTGGGTGGATTCTACGAGCAGTACTTC
>TRBD1|TRBV18|TRBJ1-5|NA
CASSDRQGRSNQPQHF
TGTGCCAGCTCAGATAGACAGGGTCGGAGCAATCAGCCCCAGCATTTT
>TRBD2|TRBV4-1|TRBJ2-2|few
CASSQGPTSGGPNTGELFF
TGCGCCAGCAGCCAAGGGCCAACTAGCGGGGGGCCGAACACCGGGGAGCTGTTTTTT
>TRBD1|TRBV7-3|TRBJ1-1|many
CASSSDRDTEAFF
TGTGCCAGCAGCTCAGACAGGGACACTGAAGCTTTCTTT
>NA|TRBV11-3|TRBJ1-2|NA
CASGSSGRYGYTF
TGTGCCAGCGGTTCGTCAGGACGCTATGGCTACACCTTC
>NA|TRBV28|TRBJ2-7|many
CASSDSHEQYF
TGTGCCAGCAGTGACAGCCACGAGCAGTACTTC
>NA|TRBV12-3/TRBV12-4|TRBJ1-2|many
CASIDEGGYGYTF
TGTGCCAGCATCGATGAGGGGGGGTATGGCTACACCTTC
>NA|TRBV12-3/TRBV12-4|TRBJ2-2|many
CASSFPIVGKELFF
TGTGCCAGCAGTTTTCCCATCGTGGGCAAGGAGCTGTTTTTT
>NA|TRBV6-1|TRBJ2-7|NA
CATRPSTNEQYF
TGTGCCACACGTCCTTCCACGAACGAGCAGTACTTC
>NA|TRBV28|TRBJ2-2|many
CASSPPDAGAGELFF
TGTGCCAGCAGTCCCCCTGACGCCGGGGCCGGGGAGCTGTTTTTT
>NA|TRBV28|TRBJ2-7|NA
CASSHRREQYF
TGTGCCAGCAGTCACCGACGGGAGCAGTACTTC
>NA|TRBV20-1|TRBJ2-5|many
CSPGGASPETQYF
TGCAGTCCCGGCGGGGCTAGCCCAGAGACCCAGTACTTC
>TRBD2|TRBV6-1|TRBJ2-5|many
CATQRGLAGGGETQYF
TGTGCCACTCAAAGGGGACTAGCGGGGGGAGGAGAGACCCAGTACTTC
>NA|TRBV7-2|TRBJ2-3|many
CASSLAGGSTDTQYF
TGTGCCAGCAGCTTAGCGGGGGGCAGCACAGATACGCAGTATTTT
>TRBD1|TRBV29-1|TRBJ1-2|many
CSAGQGLHGYTF
TGCAGCGCCGGACAGGGGTTACATGGCTACACCTTC
>NA|TRBV2|TRBJ2-5|many
CASSEEWGGETQYF
TGTGCCAGCAGTGAAGAGTGGGGTGGAGAGACCCAGTACTTC
>NA|TRBV6-2/TRBV6-3|TRBJ1-2|NA
CASSPYSYGYTF
TGTGCCAGCAGCCCCTACAGCTATGGCTACACCTTC
>NA|TRBV27|TRBJ1-5|many
CASSFEGARGEPQHF
TGTGCCAGCAGTTTTGAAGGGGCGAGAGGTGAGCCCCAGCATTTT
>NA|TRBV6-1|TRBJ1-1|many
CASKSTRVGNTEAFF
TGTGCCAGCAAATCCACTCGGGTCGGGAACACTGAAGCTTTCTTT
>NA|TRBV6-5|TRBJ1-2|many
CASLRDPTNYGYTF
TGTGCCAGCCTGCGGGACCCCACTAACTATGGCTACACCTTC
>NA|TRBV28|TRBJ2-4|many
CASNRGDANIQYF
TGTGCCAGCAACCGAGGGGATGCAAACATTCAGTACTTC
>NA|TRBV4-1|TRBJ2-5|NA
CASSQVGWPGVAETQYF
TGCGCCAGCAGCCAAGTAGGATGGCCAGGGGTGGCAGAGACCCAGTACTTC
>NA|TRBV13|TRBJ1-1|many
CASSLKGFWTEAFF
TGTGCCAGCAGCTTAAAAGGTTTTTGGACTGAAGCTTTCTTT
>NA|TRBV6-1|TRBJ1-1|NA
CASREWYTEAFF
TGTGCCAGCCGGGAATGGTACACTGAAGCTTTCTTT
>TRBD1|TRBV6-5|TRBJ1-3|many
CASNHWTGDGNTIYF
TGTGCCAGCAACCATTGGACAGGGGACGGAAACACCATATATTTT
>TRBD1|TRBV12-3/TRBV12-4|TRBJ1-2|NA
CASSLRDRGGYGYTF
TGTGCCAGCAGTTTAAGGGACAGGGGCGGCTATGGCTACACCTTC
>NA|TRBV18|TRBJ2-7|many
CASSPPVLDEQYF
TGTGCCAGCTCACCACCGGTCCTTGACGAGCAGTACTTC
>TRBD2|TRBV2|TRBJ2-5|many
CASTLAGFGNQYF
TGTGCCAGCACCCTAGCGGGGTTCGGGAACCAGTACTTC
>NA|TRBV19|TRBJ1-1|many
CASKGMRGAGGMNTEAFF
TGTGCCAGTAAGGGGATGAGAGGGGCCGGGGGCATGAACACTGAAGCTTTCTTT
>NA|TRBV6-5|TRBJ2-5|few
CASSYILGGTQYF
TGTGCCAGCAGTTATATCTTAGGGGGGACCCAGTACTTC
>TRBD1|TRBV19|TRBJ1-1|many
CASSMTGKNTEAFF
TGTGCCAGTAGTATGACAGGGAAGAACACTGAAGCTTTCTTT
>NA|TRBV28|TRBJ2-7|few
CASSTANTYEQYF
TGTGCCAGCAGTACCGCTAATACCTACGAGCAGTACTTC